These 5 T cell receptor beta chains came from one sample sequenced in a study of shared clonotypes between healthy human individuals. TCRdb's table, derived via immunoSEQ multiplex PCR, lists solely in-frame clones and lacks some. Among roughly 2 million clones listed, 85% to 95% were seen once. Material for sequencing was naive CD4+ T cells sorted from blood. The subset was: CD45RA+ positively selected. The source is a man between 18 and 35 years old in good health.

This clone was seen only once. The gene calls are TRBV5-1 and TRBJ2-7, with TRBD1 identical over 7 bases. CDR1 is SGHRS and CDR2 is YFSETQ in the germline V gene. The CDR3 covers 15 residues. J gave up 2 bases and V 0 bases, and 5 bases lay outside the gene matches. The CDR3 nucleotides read TGCGCCAGCAGCTTGGCGGGACAGAAAACCTACGAGCAGTACTTC. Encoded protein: CASSLAGQKTYEQYF.

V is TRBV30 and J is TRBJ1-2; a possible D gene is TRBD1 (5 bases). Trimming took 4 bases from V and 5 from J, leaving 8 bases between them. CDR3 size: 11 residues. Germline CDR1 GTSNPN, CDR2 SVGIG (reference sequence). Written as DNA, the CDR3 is TGTGCCTGGACAGGGAGGTATGGCTACACCTTC. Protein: CAWTGRYGYTF.

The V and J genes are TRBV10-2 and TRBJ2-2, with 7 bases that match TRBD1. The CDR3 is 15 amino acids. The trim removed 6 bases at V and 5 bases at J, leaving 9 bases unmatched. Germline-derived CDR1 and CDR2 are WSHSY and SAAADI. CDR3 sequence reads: CASRSGQVWTGELFF. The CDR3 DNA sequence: TGCGCCAGCAGATCCGGACAGGTTTGGACCGGGGAGCTGTTTTTT.

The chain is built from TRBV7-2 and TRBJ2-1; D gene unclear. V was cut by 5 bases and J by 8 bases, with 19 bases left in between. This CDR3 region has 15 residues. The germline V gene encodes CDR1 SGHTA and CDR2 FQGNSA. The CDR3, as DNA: TGTGCCAGCAGCCTAACCTCTGACATTCGGGATGAGCAGTTCTTC. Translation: CASSLTSDIRDEQFF.

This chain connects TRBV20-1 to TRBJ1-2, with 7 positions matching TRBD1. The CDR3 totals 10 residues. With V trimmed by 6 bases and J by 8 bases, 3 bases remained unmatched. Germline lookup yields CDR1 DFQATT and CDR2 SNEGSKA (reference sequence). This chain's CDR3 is CSAPGQGYTF. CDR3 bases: TGCAGTGCCCCGGGACAGGGCTACACCTTC.